The 20 T cell receptor beta chains given below trace back to one sample, sequenced in a study of blood T cell repertoires in COVID-19. Some clones are missing from TCRdb's copy, which holds only in-frame ones; the method was immunoSEQ multiplex PCR. This table has some 100,000 clones, approximately 89% appearing once. The specimen was peripheral blood. These receptors were collected from a man aged 45 to 65 with acute or convalescent COVID-19.

This sequence joins TRBV15 and TRBJ2-4, with 10 bases lining up with TRBD1. V lost 5 bases, J lost 5 bases, and 15 bases stayed unmatched. The CDR3 has 18 amino acids. Germline V gene data show CDR1 as LNHNV and CDR2 as YYDKDF (reference sequence). This chain's CDR3 is CATSASGTGAIGQNIQYF. DNA of the CDR3: TGTGCCACCAGCGCCTCCGGGACAGGGGCTATTGGACAAAACATTCAGTACTTC.

The rearrangement links TRBV6-2 or TRBV6-3 to TRBJ1-2, with D possibly TRBD1 on 6 matching bases. V lost 4 bases, J lost 4 bases, and 10 bases lay in between. Per the germline V gene, CDR1 is MNHEY and CDR2 is SVGEGT. The CDR3 has 13 amino acids. The CDR3 coding sequence is TGTGCCAGCAGTTCGAGGACAGCCTATGGCTACACCTTC. Protein sequence: CASSSRTAYGYTF.

The CDR3 protein is CASSSSGTGTDTQYF. The CDR3 bases are TGTGCCAGTAGCTCTTCCGGGACAGGGACCGATACGCAGTATTTT. This chain uses TRBV19 with TRBJ2-3, with 9 bases that match TRBD1. V lost 6 bases to trimming and J lost 6 bases; unmatched junction nucleotides: 10. Germline values: CDR1 LNHDA, CDR2 SQIVND (reference sequence). The CDR3 consists of 15 residues.

This clone is labeled medium-sized. The chain combines TRBV5-1 with TRBJ2-7; 9 bases are a match to TRBD2. The trim removed 7 bases at V and 6 bases at J, leaving 14 bases unmatched. Germline V gives CDR1 SGHRS, CDR2 YFSETQ. The CDR3 runs 15 residues. CDR3 amino acids: CASLPDPGLAGEQYF. CDR3 in DNA: TGCGCCAGCCTCCCGGACCCGGGACTAGCTGGCGAGCAGTACTTC. Full variable domain (missing parts from reference TRBV5-1 and TRBJ2-7): KAGVTQTPRYLIKTRGQQVTLSCSPISGHRSVSWYQQTPGQGLQFLFEYFSETQRNKGNFPGRFSGRQFSNSRSEMNVSTLELGDSALYLCASLPDPGLAGEQYFGPGTRLTVT.

Here the CDR3 DNA reads TGTGCCAGCAGTTTCCCTCATGGGGCGTCTTTTAACTATGGCTACACCTTC. Residues: CASSFPHGASFNYGYTF. The chain combines TRBV28 with TRBJ1-2, with D perhaps TRBD1 (5 bases). Germline CDR1 and CDR2: MDHEN and SYDVKM. The CDR3 runs 17 residues. The germline V and J ends were trimmed by 3 bases and 1 base, with 18 bases remaining between them.

V and J are TRBV5-1 and TRBJ1-1; 10 bases line up with TRBD1. This CDR3 spans 15 amino acids. Germline CDR1 SGHRS, CDR2 YFSETQ. V lost 4 bases, J lost 4 bases, and 7 bases stayed unmatched. The CDR3 nucleotides read TGCGCCAGCAGCGTCGGGACAGGGGCGGTCACTGAAGCTTTCTTT. Translated, it gives CASSVGTGAVTEAFF.

The V and J genes are TRBV6-4 and TRBJ2-1, with 7 nucleotides matching TRBD2. Trimming took 4 bases from V and 2 from J; bases not matched to a gene: 8. The CDR3 consists of 16 residues. Germline values: CDR1 MRHNA, CDR2 SNTAGT. CDR3 nucleotides: TGTGCCAGCAGTGCCGAACTAGCGACCCCCTACAATGAGCAGTTCTTC. As protein: CASSAELATPYNEQFF.

There are a few counts of this clone. The V and J genes are TRBV19 and TRBJ1-1; D is perhaps TRBD1 (5 bases). CDR3 length equals 13 residues. Germline loops: CDR1 LNHDA, CDR2 SQIVND (reference sequence). V dropped 7 bases and J dropped 0 bases, with 9 bases sitting between them. This CDR3 reads CASTRQMNTEAFF. CDR3 bases: TGTGCCAGTACCAGACAGATGAACACTGAAGCTTTCTTT. Supplemented by reference TRBV19 and TRBJ1-1, the full variable domain reads DGGITQSPKYLFRKEGQNVTLSCEQNLNHDAMYWYRQDPGQGLRLIYYSQIVNDFQKGDIAEGYSVSREKKESFPLTVTSAQKNPTAFYLCASTRQMNTEAFFGQGTRLTVV.

The chain has TRBV24-1 and TRBJ2-1; 8 bases fit TRBD2. This CDR3 comprises 13 residues. V trimming: 8 bases; J trimming: 7 bases; junction bases outside the gene matches: 6. Germline V gives CDR1 KGHDR, CDR2 SFDVKD. The CDR3: CATTSGSFNEQFF. The CDR3 nucleotides read TGTGCCACCACAAGCGGGAGCTTTAATGAGCAGTTCTTC.

J is TRBJ1-2 and V is TRBV19; D is unresolved. The CDR3 covers 13 residues. The germline CDR1 and CDR2 sequences are LNHDA and SQIVND (reference sequence). V lost 0 bases, J lost 6 bases, and 8 bases lay in between. The CDR3 nucleotides are TGTGCCAGTAGTATAGAGGGTCGGGATGGCTACACCTTC. This sequence encodes CASSIEGRDGYTF.

The chain's CDR3 is CAWSVLFGQYF. The CDR3 DNA follows: TGTGCCTGGAGTGTACTCTTTGGTCAGTACTTC. This chain links TRBV30 with TRBJ2-7; no clear D gene. Germline V gives CDR1 GTSNPN, CDR2 SVGIG (reference sequence). The CDR3 totals 11 residues. V lost 0 bases and J lost 10, with 10 bases in between.

V usage is TRBV7-2 and J usage is TRBJ2-7; no reliable D call. CDR1 and CDR2 from the germline V gene are SGHTA and FQGNSA. The CDR3 is made up of 13 amino acids. Trimming removed 3 bases at V and 5 bases at J, with 11 bases between. CDR3 protein: CASSLRGMNEQYF. For the CDR3, the DNA is TGTGCCAGCAGCTTGCGCGGTATGAACGAGCAGTACTTC.

Only a few counts were recorded for this clone. The genes are TRBV2 and TRBJ2-7; 11 nucleotides agree with TRBD2. The J segment lost 2 bases and the V segment lost 0 bases, leaving 3 bases of the junction unmatched. The V gene's germline CDR1 is SNHLY and CDR2 FYNNEI. This CDR3 is 16 amino acids long. This CDR3 is CASSEAGTSGTYEQYF. DNA for the CDR3: TGTGCCAGCAGTGAAGCCGGGACTAGCGGCACCTACGAGCAGTACTTC.

The V call is TRBV11-3, the J call TRBJ1-1, with D uncertain. The germline V and J ends were trimmed by 5 bases and 5 bases, with 15 bases remaining between them. The CDR3 runs to 14 residues. Germline values: CDR1 SGHNT, CDR2 YENEEA. The CDR3 sequence: CASSLGPGGTEAFF. The CDR3 nucleotides are TGTGCCAGCAGCCTCGGGCCCGGCGGGACTGAAGCTTTCTTT. Full variable domain (remainder filled in from reference TRBV11-3 and TRBJ1-1): EAGVVQSPRYKIIEKKQPVAFWCNPISGHNTLYWYLQNLGQGPELLIRYENEEAVDDSQLPKDRFSAERLKGVDSTLKIQPAELGDSAVYLCASSLGPGGTEAFFGQGTRLTVV.

The V gene is TRBV19, the J gene TRBJ1-2, with 11 positions matching TRBD1. V trimming: 4 bases; J trimming: 7 bases; junction bases outside the gene matches: 8. Germline lookup yields CDR1 LNHDA and CDR2 SQIVND (reference sequence). The CDR3 runs 15 residues. The chain's CDR3 is CASSTWTGGASGYTF. CDR3 bases: TGTGCCAGTAGTACGTGGACAGGGGGCGCATCTGGCTACACCTTC.

This rearrangement joins TRBV6-6 to TRBJ2-3, with D possibly being TRBD2 (6 bases). This CDR3 comprises 15 residues. V was shortened by 4 bases and J by 3 bases, with 14 bases between the two germline ends. In germline, CDR1 is MNHNY, CDR2 SVGAGI (reference sequence). The CDR3 nucleotides are TGTGCCAGCAGTTCGACTTCTGGGAGGACAGATACGCAGTATTTT. This codes for CASSSTSGRTDTQYF.

This clone was seen just once. The rearrangement joins TRBV6-5 to TRBJ2-7; 7 bases match TRBD2. V was clipped by 7 bases and J by 2 bases; unmatched bases: 5. Per the germline V gene, CDR1 is MNHEY and CDR2 is SVGAGI. The CDR3 sequence is 13 residues long. Written as DNA, the CDR3 is TGTGCCAGCACACGGACTAGTACCTACGAGCAGTACTTC. Amino acids: CASTRTSTYEQYF.

J is TRBJ2-5 and V is TRBV19; 11 nucleotides match TRBD1. Germline CDR1 is LNHDA and CDR2 is SQIVND (reference sequence). This CDR3 has 16 residues. With 3 bases clipped from V and 5 bases from J, the junction kept 8 bases outside the gene matches. In DNA, the CDR3 is TGTGCCAGTAGTATCTACGACAGGACAGGGGGCGAGACCCAGTACTTC. This codes for CASSIYDRTGGETQYF.

The rearrangement joins TRBV5-4 to TRBJ1-2; 9 bases align to TRBD1. After removal of 3 bases from V and 2 bases from J, the junction contained 2 bases not matched to a gene. CDR1 and CDR2 from the germline V gene are SGHNT and YYREEE (reference sequence). CDR3 length: 14 amino acids. Here the CDR3 reads CASSSGTGNYGYTF. The CDR3 DNA follows: TGTGCCAGCAGCTCGGGGACAGGGAACTATGGCTACACCTTC.

This chain connects TRBV27 to TRBJ2-7; D is unclear. There are 13 residues in the CDR3. Germline assignment: CDR1 MNHEY and CDR2 SMNVEV (reference sequence). V was cut by 2 bases and J by 3 bases, with 8 bases left in between. DNA of the CDR3: TGTGCCAGCAGTTTAGCGATCGGCTACGAGCAGTACTTC. Translation: CASSLAIGYEQYF.